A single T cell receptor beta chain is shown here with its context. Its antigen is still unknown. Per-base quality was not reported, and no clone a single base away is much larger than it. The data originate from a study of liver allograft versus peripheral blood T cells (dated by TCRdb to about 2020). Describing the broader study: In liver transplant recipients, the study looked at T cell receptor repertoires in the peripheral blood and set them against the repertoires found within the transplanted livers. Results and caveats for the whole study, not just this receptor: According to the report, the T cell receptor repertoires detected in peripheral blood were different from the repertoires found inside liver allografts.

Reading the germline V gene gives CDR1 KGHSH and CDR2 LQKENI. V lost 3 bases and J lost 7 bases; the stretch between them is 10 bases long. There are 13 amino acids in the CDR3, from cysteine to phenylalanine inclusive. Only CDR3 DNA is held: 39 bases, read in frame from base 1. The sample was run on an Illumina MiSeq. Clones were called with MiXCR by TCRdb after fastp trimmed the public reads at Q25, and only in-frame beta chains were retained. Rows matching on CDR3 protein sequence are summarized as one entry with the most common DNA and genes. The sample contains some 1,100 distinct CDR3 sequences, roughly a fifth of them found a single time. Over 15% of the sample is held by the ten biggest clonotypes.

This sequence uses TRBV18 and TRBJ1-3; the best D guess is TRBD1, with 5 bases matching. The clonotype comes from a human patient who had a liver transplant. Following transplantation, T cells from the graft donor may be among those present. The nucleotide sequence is TGTGCCAGCTCACCGGGGCAGCGGAACACCATATATTTT. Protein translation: CASSPGQRNTIYF.